This T cell receptor (beta chain) was captured in a study of blood T cell repertoires in COVID-19. Across the study: Sample material is recorded as cDNA or gDNA derived from T cells, B-cell-depleted T cells, or PBMCs.

Germline lookup yields CDR1 SGHRS and CDR2 YFSETQ. The length of the CDR3 is 16 residues. Trimming removed 0 bases at V and 6 bases at J, with 13 bases between. Libraries were prepared by immunoSEQ multiplex PCR; TCRdb keeps only in-frame clonotypes and omits some of them. Among fewer than 300,000 clones listed, about 88% were seen once. The sequencing sample was made of peripheral blood. The chain uses TRBV5-1 and TRBJ1-6; D remains ambiguous. The clonotype comes from a woman between 40 and 55 years old who had recovered from COVID-19. The CDR3 is CASSLGGGLANSPLHF. CDR3 bases: TGCGCCAGCAGCTTGGGTGGAGGGTTGGCTAATTCACCCCTCCACTTT.